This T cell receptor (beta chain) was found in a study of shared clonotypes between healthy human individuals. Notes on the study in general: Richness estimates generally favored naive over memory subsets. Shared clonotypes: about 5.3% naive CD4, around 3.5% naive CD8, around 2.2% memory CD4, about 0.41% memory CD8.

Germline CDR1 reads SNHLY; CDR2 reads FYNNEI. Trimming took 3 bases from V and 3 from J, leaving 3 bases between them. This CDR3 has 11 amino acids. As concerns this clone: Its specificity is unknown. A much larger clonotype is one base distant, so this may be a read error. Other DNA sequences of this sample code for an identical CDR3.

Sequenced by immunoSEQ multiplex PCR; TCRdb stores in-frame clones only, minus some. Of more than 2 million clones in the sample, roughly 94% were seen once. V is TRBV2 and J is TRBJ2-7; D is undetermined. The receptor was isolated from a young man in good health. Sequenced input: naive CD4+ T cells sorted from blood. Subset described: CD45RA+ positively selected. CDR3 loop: CASSDRYEQYF. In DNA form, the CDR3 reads TGTGCCAGCAGTGATCGCTACGAGCAGTACTTC. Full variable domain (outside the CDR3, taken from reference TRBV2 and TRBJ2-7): EPEVTQTPSHQVTQMGQEVILRCVPISNHLYFYWYRQILGQKVEFLVSFYNNEISEKSEIFDDQFSVERPDGSNFTLKIRSTKLEDSAMYFCASSDRYEQYFGPGTRLTVT.